This T cell receptor beta chain was documented in a study of monozygotic twins with cystic fibrosis. Study-level findings and limits: Unrelated CF individuals shared fewer identical clonotypes than monozygotic CF twins.

Clones were read by immunoSEQ multiplex PCR, and TCRdb kept only the in-frame ones, dropping some. The table records about 35,000 clones, 66% of them present only once. Germline CDR1 and CDR2: SEHNR and FQNEAQ (reference sequence). Trimming left V 5 bases short and J 8 bases short, with 24 bases between. This CDR3 spans 16 amino acids. Details on this clone: What it binds is unknown.

Sequencing was done on a sample of blood. This sequence was found in a girl aged 10 to 17 with cystic fibrosis. V gene TRBV7-9 combines with J gene TRBJ1-1; D is unclear. The CDR3 spells CASSTRVSEVSEEAFF. The CDR3 DNA follows: TGTGCCAGCAGCACTAGGGTGTCGGAAGTATCTGAAGAAGCTTTCTTT.